The clone carrying this T cell receptor beta chain was recorded a few times. TCRdb re-called the PCR reads through MiXCR, storing one row per CDR3 protein. The sample contains approximately 79,000 distinct CDR3 sequences, roughly half of which appear only once. The record originates from a study of CDR3 diversity in severe acne. The CDR3 spans 14 residues. The germline gives CDR1 SGDLS, CDR2 YYNGEE. Trimming pared 0 bases from V and 0 bases from J, leaving 6 bases between. The rearrangement joins TRBV9 to TRBJ2-5; no clear D gene. Input material: blood. The receptor was isolated from a male donor in good health, serving as a control. CDR3 in DNA: TGTGCCAGCAGCGTAGTGGGGAACCAAGAGACCCAGTACTTC. Protein product: CASSVVGNQETQYF.